The 16 T cell receptor beta chains below all came from one sample that was sequenced in a study of shared clonotypes between healthy human individuals (TCRdb year 2020). CD8 naive samples were CD45RO-negative cells positively selected for CCR7, giving a CD45RA+CCR7+ population that excluded TemRA cells. The library relied on the immunoSEQ multiplex PCR assay. The source is immuneACCESS, and TCRdb retained only in-frame sequences with V and J called. Part of the clones is not carried over; for the studies checked, unresolved V genes explain less than half of this, and the remainder is unexplained. The table for this sample lists 800,000 to 950,000 clones; about 96% of them were counted only once. Roughly 0.23% of the sample is held by the ten biggest clonotypes. Sequencing input: naive CD8+ T cells sorted from blood. The cell subset or site label, read with the paper, signifies: CD45RA+CCR7+. These receptors were obtained from a man aged 30 to 39 in good health.

The CDR3 DNA is TGCGCCAGCAGCCAAGAACTGGCAGCCGACTATGGCTACACCTTC. Protein sequence: CASSQELAADYGYTF. This chain links TRBV4-3 with TRBJ1-2; D remains unclear. With 0 bases removed from V and 3 bases from J, the gap between germline ends came to 11 bases. This CDR3 comprises 15 residues. CDR1 LGHNA and CDR2 YSLEER come from the germline V gene.

The chain links TRBV18 to TRBJ2-3, with TRBD2 matching 7 bases. This CDR3 has 15 residues. The germline gives CDR1 KGHSH, CDR2 LQKENI. With 3 bases clipped from V and 6 bases from J, the junction kept 9 bases outside the gene matches. The CDR3 spells CASSPGVSGRDTQYF. The CDR3 DNA sequence: TGTGCCAGCTCACCGGGCGTTAGCGGGCGGGATACGCAGTATTTT.

The chain uses TRBV27 and TRBJ1-1, with D uncertain. This CDR3 has 13 amino acids. V was pared by 3 bases and J by 5 bases, with 10 bases between. Germline lookup yields CDR1 MNHEY and CDR2 SMNVEV (reference sequence). In nucleotides, the CDR3 is TGTGCCAGCAGTTTTGAAGGTATTACTGAAGCTTTCTTT. It yields the protein CASSFEGITEAFF.

The chain uses TRBV12-5 and TRBJ2-7, with 16 bases fitting TRBD2. In germline, CDR1 is LGHNT, CDR2 FRNRAP. V lost 6 bases to trimming and J lost 4 bases; unmatched junction nucleotides: 24. The CDR3 runs 22 residues. The CDR3 loop is CASGPPQGPGLAGGPFRYEQYF. The CDR3 coding sequence is TGTGCTAGTGGGCCGCCACAGGGACCGGGACTAGCGGGAGGGCCATTTCGTTACGAGCAGTACTTC.

This clone came up once. The CDR3 region is CASSEGLAGQETQYF. CDR3 coding DNA: TGCGCCAGCAGTGAGGGACTAGCGGGACAAGAGACCCAGTACTTC. This rearrangement joins TRBV5-1 to TRBJ2-5; 13 nucleotides align to TRBD2. CDR3 size: 15 residues. CDR1 SGHRS and CDR2 YFSETQ come from the germline V gene. The junction had 3 bases not matched to a gene; V was cut back by 5 bases and J by 2 bases. The variable domain in full, completed from reference TRBV5-1 and TRBJ2-5, reads KAGVTQTPRYLIKTRGQQVTLSCSPISGHRSVSWYQQTPGQGLQFLFEYFSETQRNKGNFPGRFSGRQFSNSRSEMNVSTLELGDSALYLCASSEGLAGQETQYFGPGTRLLVL.

The chain links TRBV7-2 to TRBJ2-7, with 7 bases that match TRBD2. The CDR3 sequence is 16 residues long. CDR1 SGHTA and CDR2 FQGNSA come from the germline V gene. J was trimmed by 3 bases and V by 1 base; bases with no gene match: 9. The CDR3 sequence: CASSLVWLADLYEQYF. The CDR3 coding sequence is TGTGCCAGCAGCTTAGTGTGGCTAGCGGACCTCTACGAGCAGTACTTC.

The chain combines TRBV29-1 with TRBJ2-7; 9 nucleotides match TRBD1. Germline loops: CDR1 SQVTM, CDR2 ANQGSEA. Trimming removed 4 bases from V and 6 bases from J; junction bases left unmatched: 7. This CDR3 is built from 13 residues. CDR3 DNA: TGCAGCGTTGTTCAGGACAGGGGCCGCGAGCAGTACTTC. Encoded protein: CSVVQDRGREQYF.

This sequence joins TRBV21-1 and TRBJ1-5. TRBV21-1 counts as a pseudogene. This CDR3 spans 12 amino acids. DNA for the CDR3: TGTGCCAGCAGCAAAGAGTCCCAGCCCCAGCATTTT. Its translation: CASSKESQPQHF.

The rearrangement links TRBV4-2 to TRBJ2-7; the match to TRBD1 covers 10 bases. This CDR3 contains 15 residues. With 3 bases clipped from V and 2 bases from J, the junction kept 4 bases outside the gene matches. Germline CDR1 and CDR2: LGHNA and YNFKEQ. This chain's CDR3 is CASSQGQGITYEQYF. In DNA form, the CDR3 reads TGTGCCAGCAGCCAGGGACAGGGGATCACCTACGAGCAGTACTTC.

This chain links TRBV23-1 with TRBJ2-1, with TRBD1 matching 10 bases. TRBV23-1 is marked as an open reading frame, function uncertain. This CDR3 region has 20 residues. V lost 6 bases and J lost 7; bases outside the gene matches: 24. CDR3: CASSLSFHRGATGQGNEQFF. The CDR3 bases are TGCGCCAGCAGCCTAAGTTTCCATCGGGGGGCGACGGGACAGGGGAATGAGCAGTTCTTC.

The CDR3 protein is CSAWDSEYEQYF. CDR3 coding DNA: TGCAGCGCCTGGGACAGCGAATACGAGCAGTACTTC. V is TRBV29-1 and J is TRBJ2-7; 7 bases are a match to TRBD1. This CDR3 contains 12 residues. The J segment lost 4 bases and the V segment lost 7 bases, leaving 7 bases of the junction unmatched. CDR1 is SQVTM and CDR2 is ANQGSEA in the germline V gene.

This chain links TRBV27 with TRBJ1-1; D is unresolved. Germline V CDR1 and CDR2: MNHEY, SMNVEV (reference sequence). This CDR3 comprises 14 residues. V gave up 6 bases and J gave up 0 bases, with 11 bases separating them. The CDR3 DNA sequence: TGTGCCAGCAGCCCCAGTGGTTTGAACACTGAAGCTTTCTTT. This sequence encodes CASSPSGLNTEAFF.

This rearrangement joins TRBV28 to TRBJ2-1, with 7 bases fitting TRBD1. In germline, CDR1 is MDHEN, CDR2 SYDVKM. V lost 5 bases to trimming and J lost 4 bases; unmatched junction nucleotides: 5. The CDR3 totals 14 residues. The chain's CDR3 is CASSVRGPYNEQFF. CDR3 in DNA: TGTGCCAGCAGTGTAAGGGGGCCGTACAATGAGCAGTTCTTC.

About this clone itself: Other DNA sequences in the sample encode the same CDR3. The CDR3, as DNA: TGTGCCAGTAGTATCGCGGGAAACGAGCAGTACTTC. This encodes CASSIAGNEQYF. The V call is TRBV19, the J call TRBJ2-7, with D possibly matching TRBD2 (6 bases). CDR3 size: 12 residues. Germline CDR1 reads LNHDA; CDR2 reads SQIVND (reference sequence). V was cut by 3 bases and J by 5 bases, with 8 bases left in between.

The chain has TRBV29-1 and TRBJ2-1, with 10 bases aligning to TRBD2. With 3 bases clipped from V and 3 bases from J, the junction kept 5 bases outside the gene matches. Per the germline V gene, CDR1 is SQVTM and CDR2 is ANQGSEA. The CDR3 extends over 15 amino acids. Here the CDR3 reads CSVEGTSGDYNEQFF. CDR3 coding DNA: TGCAGCGTTGAGGGAACTAGCGGGGACTACAATGAGCAGTTCTTC.

The V and J genes are TRBV7-6 and TRBJ2-2, with 12 bases fitting TRBD2. The CDR3 totals 17 residues. V shed 2 bases, J shed 3 bases, and the junction held 4 bases outside the gene matches. CDR1 SGHVS and CDR2 FNYEAQ come from the germline V gene. This CDR3 is CASSLSLAGGDTGELFF. CDR3 in DNA: TGTGCCAGCAGCTTATCACTAGCGGGAGGAGACACCGGGGAGCTGTTTTTT.